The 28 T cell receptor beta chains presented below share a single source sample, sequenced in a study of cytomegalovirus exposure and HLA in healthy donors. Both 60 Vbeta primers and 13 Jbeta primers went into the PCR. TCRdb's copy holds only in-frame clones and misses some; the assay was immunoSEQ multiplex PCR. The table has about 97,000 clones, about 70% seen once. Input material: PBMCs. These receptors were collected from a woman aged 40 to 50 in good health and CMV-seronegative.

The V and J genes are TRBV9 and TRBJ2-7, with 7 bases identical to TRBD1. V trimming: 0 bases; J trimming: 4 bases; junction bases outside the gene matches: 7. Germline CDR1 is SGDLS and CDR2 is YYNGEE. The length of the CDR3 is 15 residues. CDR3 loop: CASSVEIGTVYEQYF. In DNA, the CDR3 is TGTGCCAGCAGCGTAGAGATTGGGACAGTGTACGAGCAGTACTTC.

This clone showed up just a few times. The CDR3 spells CASSPYARGPNTGELFF. The CDR3 nucleotides read TGTGCCAGCAGCCCCTACGCGCGAGGGCCGAACACCGGGGAGCTGTTTTTT. V is TRBV4-2 and J is TRBJ2-2, with D perhaps TRBD2 (5 bases). This CDR3 spans 17 amino acids. V lost 4 bases and J 0 bases, leaving 15 bases between the germline ends. In germline, CDR1 is LGHNA, CDR2 YNFKEQ.

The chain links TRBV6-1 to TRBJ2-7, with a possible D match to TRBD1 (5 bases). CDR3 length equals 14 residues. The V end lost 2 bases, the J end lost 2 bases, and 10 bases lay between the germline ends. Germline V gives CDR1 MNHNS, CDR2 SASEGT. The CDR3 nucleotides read TGTGCCAGCAGTGAACTCGTGACAGCCTACGAGCAGTACTTC. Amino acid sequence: CASSELVTAYEQYF.

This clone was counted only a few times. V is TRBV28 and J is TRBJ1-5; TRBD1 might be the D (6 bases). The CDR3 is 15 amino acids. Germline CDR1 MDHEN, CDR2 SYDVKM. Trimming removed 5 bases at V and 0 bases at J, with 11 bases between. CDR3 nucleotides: TGTGCCAGCAGTCGAGGGGGTAATAGCAATCAGCCCCAGCATTTT. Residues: CASSRGGNSNQPQHF. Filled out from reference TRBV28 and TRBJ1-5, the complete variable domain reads DVKVTQSSRYLVKRTGEKVFLECVQDMDHENMFWYRQDPGLGLRLIYFSYDVKMKEKGDIPEGYSVSREKKERFSLILESASTNQTSMYLCASSRGGNSNQPQHFGDGTRLSIL.

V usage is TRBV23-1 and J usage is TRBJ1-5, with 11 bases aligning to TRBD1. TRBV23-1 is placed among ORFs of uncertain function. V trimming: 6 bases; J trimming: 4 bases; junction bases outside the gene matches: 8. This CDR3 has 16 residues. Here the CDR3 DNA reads TGCGCCAGCAGGCCAACGGACAGGGGGCGGAATCAGCCCCAGCATTTT. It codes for CASRPTDRGRNQPQHF.

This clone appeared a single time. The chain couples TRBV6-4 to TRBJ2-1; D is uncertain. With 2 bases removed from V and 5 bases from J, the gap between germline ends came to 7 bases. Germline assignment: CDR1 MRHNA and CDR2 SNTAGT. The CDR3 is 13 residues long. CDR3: CASSDLPHNEQFF. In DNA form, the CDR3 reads TGTGCCAGCAGTGACCTCCCCCACAATGAGCAGTTCTTC.

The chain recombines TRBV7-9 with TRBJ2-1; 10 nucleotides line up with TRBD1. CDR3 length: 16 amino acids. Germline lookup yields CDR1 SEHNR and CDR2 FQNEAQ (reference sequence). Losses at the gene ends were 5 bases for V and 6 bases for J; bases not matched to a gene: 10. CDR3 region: CASSDPGTGEGNEQFF. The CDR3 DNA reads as TGTGCCAGCAGCGATCCCGGGACAGGGGAGGGCAATGAGCAGTTCTTC.

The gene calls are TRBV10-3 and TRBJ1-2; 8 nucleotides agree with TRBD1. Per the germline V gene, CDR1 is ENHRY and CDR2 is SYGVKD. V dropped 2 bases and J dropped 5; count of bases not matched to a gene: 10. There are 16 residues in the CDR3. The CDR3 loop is CAISEVDTGGGYGYTF. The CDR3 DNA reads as TGTGCCATCAGTGAGGTCGATACAGGGGGTGGATATGGCTACACCTTC.

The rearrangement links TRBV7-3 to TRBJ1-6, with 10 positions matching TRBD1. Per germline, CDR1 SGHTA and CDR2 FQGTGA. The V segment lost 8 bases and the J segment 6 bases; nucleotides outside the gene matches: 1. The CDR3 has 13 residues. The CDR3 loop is CASGTGANSPLHF. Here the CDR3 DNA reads TGTGCCAGCGGGACAGGGGCTAATTCACCCCTCCACTTT.

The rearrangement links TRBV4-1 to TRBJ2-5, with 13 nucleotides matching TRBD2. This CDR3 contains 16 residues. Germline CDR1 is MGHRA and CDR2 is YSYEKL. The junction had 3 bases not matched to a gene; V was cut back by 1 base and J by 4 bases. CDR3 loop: CASSQGTSGRAETQYF. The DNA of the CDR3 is TGCGCCAGCAGCCAAGGGACTAGCGGGAGAGCAGAGACCCAGTACTTC.

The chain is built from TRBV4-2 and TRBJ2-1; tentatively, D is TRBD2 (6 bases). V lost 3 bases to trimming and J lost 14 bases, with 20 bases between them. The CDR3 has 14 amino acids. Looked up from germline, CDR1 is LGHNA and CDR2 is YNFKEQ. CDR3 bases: TGTGCCAGCAGCCACAGTTACGACAGTAGGGAGGAGTTCTTC. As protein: CASSHSYDSREEFF.

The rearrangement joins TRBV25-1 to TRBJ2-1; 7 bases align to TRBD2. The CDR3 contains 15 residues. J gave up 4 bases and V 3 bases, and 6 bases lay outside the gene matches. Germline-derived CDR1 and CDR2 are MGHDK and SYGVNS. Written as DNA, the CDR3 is TGTGCCAGCAGTGATGCGGGGGTCCATTACAATGAGCAGTTCTTC. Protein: CASSDAGVHYNEQFF.

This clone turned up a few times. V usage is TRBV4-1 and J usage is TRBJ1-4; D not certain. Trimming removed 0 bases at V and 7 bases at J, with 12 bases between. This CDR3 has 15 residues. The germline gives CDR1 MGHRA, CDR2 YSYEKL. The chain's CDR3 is CASSQDTGYSEKLFF. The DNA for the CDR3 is TGCGCCAGCAGCCAAGATACCGGGTATAGTGAAAAACTGTTTTTT.

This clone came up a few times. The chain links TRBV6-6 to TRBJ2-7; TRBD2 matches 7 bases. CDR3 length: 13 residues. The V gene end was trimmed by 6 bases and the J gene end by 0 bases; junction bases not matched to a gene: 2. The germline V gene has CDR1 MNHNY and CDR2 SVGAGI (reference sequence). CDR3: CASSGGSSYEQYF. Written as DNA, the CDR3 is TGTGCCAGCAGCGGGGGGAGCTCCTACGAGCAGTACTTC.

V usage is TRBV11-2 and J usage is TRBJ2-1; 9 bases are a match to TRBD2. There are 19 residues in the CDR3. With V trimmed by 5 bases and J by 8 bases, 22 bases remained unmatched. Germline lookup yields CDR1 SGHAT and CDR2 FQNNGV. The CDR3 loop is CASSIRLRREGPEGDEQFF. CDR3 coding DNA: TGTGCCAGCAGCATAAGACTTCGGCGGGAGGGCCCGGAAGGGGATGAGCAGTTCTTC.

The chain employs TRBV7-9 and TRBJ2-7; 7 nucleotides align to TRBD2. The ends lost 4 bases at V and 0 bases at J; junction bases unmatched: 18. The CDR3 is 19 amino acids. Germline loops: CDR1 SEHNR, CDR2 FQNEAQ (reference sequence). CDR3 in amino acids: CASSSPDPGAGVPSYEQYF. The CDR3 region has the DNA TGTGCCAGCAGCTCACCGGATCCCGGGGCGGGGGTCCCCTCCTACGAGCAGTACTTC.

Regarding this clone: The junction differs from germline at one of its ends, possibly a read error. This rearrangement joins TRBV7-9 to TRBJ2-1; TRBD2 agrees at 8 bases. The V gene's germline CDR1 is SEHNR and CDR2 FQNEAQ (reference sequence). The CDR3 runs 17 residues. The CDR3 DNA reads TGTTCCAGCAGCTTATCTGGCGGGAGGCTCTCCTACAATGAGCAGTTCTTC. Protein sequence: CSSSLSGGRLSYNEQFF.

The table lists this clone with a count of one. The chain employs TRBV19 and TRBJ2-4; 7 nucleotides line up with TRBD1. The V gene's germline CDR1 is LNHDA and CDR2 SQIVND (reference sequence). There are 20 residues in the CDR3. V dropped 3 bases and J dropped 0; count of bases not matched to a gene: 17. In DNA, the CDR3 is TGTGCCAGTAGTATTCTTGGGCGACTACCGGGACAGCTAGCCAAAAACATTCAGTACTTC. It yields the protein CASSILGRLPGQLAKNIQYF.

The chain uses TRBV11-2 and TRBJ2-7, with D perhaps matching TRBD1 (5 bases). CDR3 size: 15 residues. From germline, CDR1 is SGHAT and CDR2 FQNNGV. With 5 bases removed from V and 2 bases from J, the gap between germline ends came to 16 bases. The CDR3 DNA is TGTGCCAGCAGCCTTAGCTCAGGGCCTGCCTACGAGCAGTACTTC. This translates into CASSLSSGPAYEQYF.

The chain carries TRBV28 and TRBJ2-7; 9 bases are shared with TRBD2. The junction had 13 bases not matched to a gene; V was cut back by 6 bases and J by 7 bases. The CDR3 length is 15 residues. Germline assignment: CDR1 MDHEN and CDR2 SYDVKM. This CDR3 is CASSSSGLAPKEQYF. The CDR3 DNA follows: TGTGCCAGCAGCTCTTCGGGACTAGCCCCTAAAGAGCAGTACTTC.

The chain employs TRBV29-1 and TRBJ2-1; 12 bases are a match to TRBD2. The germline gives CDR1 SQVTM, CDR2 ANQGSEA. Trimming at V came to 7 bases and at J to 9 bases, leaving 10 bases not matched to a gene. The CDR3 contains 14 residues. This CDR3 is CSGMLAGGPGEQFF. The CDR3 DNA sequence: TGCAGCGGCATGCTAGCGGGAGGGCCGGGTGAGCAGTTCTTC.

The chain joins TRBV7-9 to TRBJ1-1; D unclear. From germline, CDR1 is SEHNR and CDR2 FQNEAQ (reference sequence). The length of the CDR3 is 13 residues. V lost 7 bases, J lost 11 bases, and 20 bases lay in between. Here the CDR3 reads CASTARPEGSAFF. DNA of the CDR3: TGTGCCAGCACCGCTCGACCGGAGGGCTCTGCTTTCTTT.

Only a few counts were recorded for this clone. The CDR3 DNA sequence: TGCAGCGTTGAAGGGGGGACAATTTATGGCTACACCTTC. Its protein is CSVEGGTIYGYTF. This chain joins TRBV29-1 and TRBJ1-2; D possibly corresponds to TRBD1 (6 bases). CDR1 and CDR2 (germline): SQVTM, ANQGSEA. The CDR3 totals 13 residues. With 1 base removed from V and 5 bases from J, the gap between germline ends came to 11 bases. Drawing the rest from reference TRBV29-1 and TRBJ1-2, the complete variable domain is SAVISQKPSRDICQRGTSLTIQCQVDSQVTMMFWYRQQPGQSLTLIATANQGSEATYESGFVIDKFPISRPNLTFSTLTVSNMSPEDSSIYLCSVEGGTIYGYTFGSGTRLTVV.

The CDR3 spells CASSGQAGGINEQFF. The DNA for the CDR3 is TGTGCCAGCAGTGGCCAAGCGGGGGGTATCAATGAGCAGTTCTTC. The chain has TRBV6-5 and TRBJ2-1; 9 bases agree with TRBD2. The germline V gene encodes CDR1 MNHEY and CDR2 SVGAGI. After removal of 5 bases from V and 6 bases from J, the junction contained 8 bases not matched to a gene. The CDR3 spans 15 residues.

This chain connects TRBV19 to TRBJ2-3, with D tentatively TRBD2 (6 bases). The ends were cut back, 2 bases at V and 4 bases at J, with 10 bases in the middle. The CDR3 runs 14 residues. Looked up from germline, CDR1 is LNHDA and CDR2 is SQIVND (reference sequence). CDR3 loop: CASSIRLEADTQYF. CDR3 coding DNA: TGTGCCAGTAGTATAAGACTAGAGGCAGATACGCAGTATTTT.

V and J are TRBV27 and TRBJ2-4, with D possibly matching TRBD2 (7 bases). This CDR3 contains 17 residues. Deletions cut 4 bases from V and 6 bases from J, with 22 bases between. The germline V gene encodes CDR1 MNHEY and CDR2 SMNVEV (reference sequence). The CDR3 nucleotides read TGTGCCAGCAGTTCGCCGGGGGGCGCTGGGGTCGGAAACATTCAGTACTTC. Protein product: CASSSPGGAGVGNIQYF.

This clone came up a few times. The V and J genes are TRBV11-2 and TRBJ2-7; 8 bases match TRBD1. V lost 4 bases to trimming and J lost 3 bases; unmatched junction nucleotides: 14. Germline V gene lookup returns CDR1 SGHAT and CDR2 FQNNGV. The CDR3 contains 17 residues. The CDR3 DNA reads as TGTGCCAGCAGCTCTCTATCGGGTAACAGGGGGAACTACGAGCAGTACTTC. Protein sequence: CASSSLSGNRGNYEQYF.

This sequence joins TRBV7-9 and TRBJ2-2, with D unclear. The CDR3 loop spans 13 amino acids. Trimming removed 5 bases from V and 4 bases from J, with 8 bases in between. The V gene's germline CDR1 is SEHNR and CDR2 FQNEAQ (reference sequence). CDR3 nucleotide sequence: TGTGCCAGCAGCCTGACACTCACCGGGGAGCTGTTTTTT. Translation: CASSLTLTGELFF.